Each of the 24 T cell receptor beta chains below was sequenced from the same sample in a study of breast tumors, draining lymph nodes, adjacent tissues. One entry per CDR3 protein, called by TCRdb with MiXCR from the multiplex PCR reads. The sample has roughly 16,000 distinct CDR3 sequences; over 55% are singletons. The sample comprised tumor-adjacent breast tissue. The receptors derive from a female donor with breast cancer. Some clones in this sample may be carry-over from other donors' samples.

At least ten counts were recorded for this clonotype. The chain recombines TRBV10-2 with TRBJ2-5; the match to TRBD2 covers 12 bases. Germline V CDR1 and CDR2: WSHSY, SAAADI. CDR3 size: 17 residues. Germline trimming cut 4 bases from V and 5 bases from J; bases unmatched to any gene: 11. The CDR3 DNA sequence: TGCGCCAGCAGTGCGGGGACTAGCGGGTCAACCCGGGAGACCCAGTACTTC. Translated, it gives CASSAGTSGSTRETQYF.

The chain joins TRBV20-1 to TRBJ2-5, with 9 bases that match TRBD1. The germline CDR1 and CDR2 sequences are DFQATT and SNEGSKA (reference sequence). Unmatched junction bases numbered 4, after V lost 6 bases and J lost 2 bases. The CDR3 loop spans 13 amino acids. The CDR3 spells CSAPGQGQETQYF. The DNA of the CDR3 is TGCAGTGCACCCGGACAGGGGCAAGAGACCCAGTACTTC.

This chain links TRBV24-1 with TRBJ1-5; D is uncertain. V was cut by 4 bases and J by 4 bases, with 16 bases left in between. Germline CDR1 is KGHDR and CDR2 is SFDVKD. The CDR3 is 16 residues long. The CDR3 DNA sequence: TGTGCCACCAGTGACTCAGCGGGAGGATATAATCAGCCCCAGCATTTT. Translating it yields CATSDSAGGYNQPQHF.

This clonotype occurred many times. A much larger clone is a single base away; this may be a read error. This chain uses TRBV6-4 with TRBJ2-1; 12 bases are a match to TRBD2. The CDR3 consists of 15 residues. Looked up from germline, CDR1 is MRHNA and CDR2 is SNTAGT. The CDR3 loop reads CASSHSTSGGNEQFF. The DNA of the CDR3 is TGTGCCAGCAGTCACTCGACTAGCGGGGGCAATGAGCAGTTCTTC.

The chain is built from TRBV11-2 and TRBJ2-3, with D unclear. The germline V gene encodes CDR1 SGHAT and CDR2 FQNNGV. The CDR3 contains 16 residues. Trimming took off 5 bases at V and 0 bases at J, with 15 bases between the two ends. The CDR3: CASSQNPLASTDTQYF. The CDR3 bases are TGTGCCAGCAGCCAGAATCCTTTGGCTAGCACAGATACGCAGTATTTT.

The CDR3 DNA sequence: TGCAGTGCGAAGGCGGGGACCGGCTATGGCTACACCTTC. Protein sequence: CSAKAGTGYGYTF. V gene TRBV20-1 combines with J gene TRBJ1-2, with D tentatively TRBD1 (5 bases). This CDR3 contains 13 residues. Trimming cost V 6 bases and J 4 bases, with 15 bases left between them. Germline V CDR1 and CDR2: DFQATT, SNEGSKA (reference sequence).

This sequence joins TRBV19 and TRBJ1-6, with D perhaps TRBD1 (5 bases). The V end lost 4 bases, the J end lost 9 bases, and 19 bases lay between the germline ends. CDR3 length equals 16 residues. From germline, CDR1 is LNHDA and CDR2 SQIVND (reference sequence). The CDR3 spells CASSTLSGQSGSPLHF. In nucleotides, the CDR3 is TGTGCCAGTAGTACCCTCTCTGGACAATCGGGTTCACCCCTCCACTTT.

This clonotype appeared once. The junction differs from germline at one of its ends, possibly a read error. The chain uses TRBV20-1 and TRBJ2-1, with TRBD2 identical over 8 bases. The germline V gene encodes CDR1 DFQATT and CDR2 SNEGSKA (reference sequence). This CDR3 spans 15 amino acids. The CDR3, as DNA: TGCAGTGCTAGAACACTAGCGGACTCCTCCAATGAGCAGTTCTTC. Protein product: CSARTLADSSNEQFF.

This chain joins TRBV10-3 and TRBJ1-2; D ambiguous. The CDR3 loop spans 13 amino acids. CDR1 and CDR2 from the germline V gene are ENHRY and SYGVKD. V gave up 4 bases and J gave up 4 bases, with 10 bases separating them. This CDR3 reads CAISGEVFYGYTF. For the CDR3, the DNA is TGTGCCATCAGTGGTGAGGTATTCTATGGCTACACCTTC.

In this sample, this clonotype turned up many times. V usage is TRBV6-5 and J usage is TRBJ2-5; a possible D gene is TRBD2 (6 bases). CDR3 size: 18 residues. V lost 5 bases and J 2 bases, leaving 24 bases between the germline ends. Germline V gene lookup returns CDR1 MNHEY and CDR2 SVGAGI. CDR3 residues: CASSASLRLAGLQETQYF. DNA for the CDR3: TGTGCCAGCAGTGCCTCCCTGAGACTTGCGGGGTTACAAGAGACCCAGTACTTC.

V gene TRBV7-8 combines with J gene TRBJ1-5; D not resolved. Per the germline V gene, CDR1 is SGHVS and CDR2 is FQNEAQ. The CDR3 is made up of 12 amino acids. Trimming shortened V by 1 base and J by 5 bases, and 3 bases separated the two germline ends. Written as DNA, the CDR3 is TGTGCCAGCAGCTTAGAAGATCAGCCCCAGCATTTT. It specifies CASSLEDQPQHF.

As for this clonotype: One end of the junction is discordant with germline, which a read error may explain. This chain links TRBV7-2 with TRBJ2-2; D might be TRBD2 (5 bases). This CDR3 has 15 residues. In germline, CDR1 is SGHTA, CDR2 FQGNSA. The CDR3 DNA is TGCGCCAGCAGCTTAGAGGGCACGGACACCGGGGAGCTGTTTTTT. It is translated as CASSLEGTDTGELFF.

This clonotype was observed many times. This rearrangement joins TRBV2 to TRBJ2-3, with a weak D call TRBD2 (5 bases). The CDR3 is 15 residues long. Trimming pared 6 bases from V and 2 bases from J, leaving 15 bases between. Germline assignment: CDR1 SNHLY and CDR2 FYNNEI. The CDR3 loop is CASRAVGVYTDTQYF. As DNA, the CDR3 is TGTGCCAGCAGAGCGGTTGGAGTTTACACAGATACGCAGTATTTT.

As concerns this clonotype: The junction does not match germline at one end; this may be a read error. V and J are TRBV5-1 and TRBJ2-1; no clear D gene. The CDR3 covers 14 residues. Germline V gives CDR1 SGHRS, CDR2 YFSETQ. CDR3 bases: TGCGCCAGCAGCTTGGAAAGCTCCTACAACGAGCAGTTCTTC. Translation gives CASSLESSYNEQFF. Drawing the rest from reference TRBV5-1 and TRBJ2-1, the complete variable domain is KAGVTQTPRYLIKTRGQQVTLSCSPISGHRSVSWYQQTPGQGLQFLFEYFSETQRNKGNFPGRFSGRQFSNSRSEMNVSTLELGDSALYLCASSLESSYNEQFFGPGTRLTVL.

There are many counts of this clonotype. The junction departs from germline at one end; a sequencing error may be responsible. This chain joins TRBV6-1 and TRBJ1-5, with D perhaps TRBD1 (5 bases). Germline V gene sequence: CDR1 MNHNS, CDR2 SASEGT. This CDR3 contains 20 residues. The CDR3 DNA is TGTGCCGGCAGTGAACTTTTGGGTCGACAGATACCTTATAGCAATCAGCCCCAGCATTTT. Protein sequence: CAGSELLGRQIPYSNQPQHF.

This chain links TRBV7-2 with TRBJ2-5, with 8 bases fitting TRBD2. Germline V gene sequence: CDR1 SGHTA, CDR2 FQGNSA. The V segment lost 2 bases and the J segment 5 bases; nucleotides outside the gene matches: 4. CDR3 length equals 14 residues. This CDR3 is CASSLNRGGETQYF. In nucleotides, the CDR3 is TGTGCCAGCAGCTTAAACCGGGGGGGCGAGACCCAGTACTTC.

V and J are TRBV7-9 and TRBJ1-3, with a tentative D call TRBD1 (6 bases). This CDR3 spans 15 amino acids. Germline lookup yields CDR1 SEHNR and CDR2 FQNEAQ (reference sequence). The germline V and J ends were trimmed by 5 bases and 5 bases, with 16 bases remaining between them. CDR3 sequence: CASSLSGAGRNTIYF. The CDR3, as DNA: TGTGCCAGCAGCCTATCGGGGGCAGGACGAAACACCATATATTTT. The whole variable domain, remainder taken from reference TRBV7-9 and TRBJ1-3, is DTGVSQNPRHKITKRGQNVTFRCDPISEHNRLYWYRQTLGQGPEFLTYFQNEAQLEKSRLLSDRFSAERPKGSFSTLEIQRTEQGDSAMYLCASSLSGAGRNTIYFGEGSWLTVV.

As for this clonotype: The junction does not match germline at one end; this may be a read error. The rearrangement joins TRBV20-1 to TRBJ2-5; no clear D gene. Germline V CDR1 and CDR2: DFQATT, SNEGSKA (reference sequence). This CDR3 has 11 amino acids. DNA for the CDR3: TGCAGTGCTTCAGCACAAGAGACCCAGTCCTTC. This encodes CSASAQETQSF.

The chain couples TRBV15 to TRBJ1-6; unclear D gene. Germline CDR1 LNHNV, CDR2 YYDKDF (reference sequence). Trimming shortened V by 0 bases and J by 10 bases, and 10 bases separated the two germline ends. The CDR3 consists of 14 residues. As DNA, the CDR3 is TGTGCCACCAGCAGAGATCTGGGATTCTCACCCCTCCACTTT. It is translated as CATSRDLGFSPLHF.

Within the sample, this clonotype is medium-sized. The genes are TRBV6-5 and TRBJ2-7, with 9 bases lining up with TRBD1. Trimming removed 5 bases from V and 1 base from J; junction bases left unmatched: 3. The CDR3 covers 14 residues. Looked up from germline, CDR1 is MNHEY and CDR2 is SVGAGI. In DNA, the CDR3 is TGTGCCAGCAGTCGGGGACAGGGATCCTACGAGCAGTACGTC. It specifies CASSRGQGSYEQYV.

The gene calls are TRBV2 and TRBJ1-3, with TRBD1 matching 8 bases. The CDR3 totals 16 residues. CDR1 SNHLY and CDR2 FYNNEI come from the germline V gene. With V trimmed by 5 bases and J by 3 bases, 9 bases remained unmatched. In DNA, the CDR3 is TGTGCCAGCAGTAAGGACAGGGCGATGTTTGGAAACACCATATATTTT. As protein: CASSKDRAMFGNTIYF.

The V gene is TRBV11-2, the J gene TRBJ2-7; D might be TRBD1 or TRBD2, each matching 5 bases. CDR3 length equals 15 residues. In germline, CDR1 is SGHAT, CDR2 FQNNGV. Deletions cut 2 bases from V and 2 bases from J, with 13 bases between. Here the CDR3 DNA reads TGTGCCAGCAGCTTAACCGGGGCTCCCGCCTACGAGCAGTACTTC. Residues: CASSLTGAPAYEQYF.

This clonotype is deemed medium-sized. The genes are TRBV7-9 and TRBJ2-1; 7 bases map to TRBD1. Trimming cost V 8 bases and J 7 bases; bases outside gene matches: 11. Germline-derived CDR1 and CDR2 are SEHNR and FQNEAQ (reference sequence). The CDR3 runs 14 residues. This chain's CDR3 is CASPRDSLENEQFF. CDR3 nucleotide sequence: TGTGCCAGCCCCCGGGACAGTTTAGAGAATGAGCAGTTCTTC.

This clonotype came up many times. One junction end does not reproduce the germline sequence, and a read error may be involved. V usage is TRBV12-3 or TRBV12-4 and J usage is TRBJ1-1; D uncertain. The CDR3 loop spans 12 amino acids. This CDR3 is CASSLEPPKAFF. Here the CDR3 DNA reads TGTGCCAGCAGTTTAGAACCACCTAAAGCTTTTTTT.